Listed here are 25 T cell receptor beta chains from one sample, sequenced in a study of cytomegalovirus exposure and HLA in healthy donors. This table comes from immunoSEQ multiplex PCR, and its TCRdb copy is limited to in-frame clones, with some not included. Of 82,000 or so clones detected, 85% to 95% appear once; the ten largest clones hold approximately 0.69%. Source material: PBMCs. The receptors originated from a young woman in good health and CMV-seronegative.

The chain is built from TRBV14 and TRBJ2-7; D not certain. Germline V gene data show CDR1 as SGHDN and CDR2 as FVKESK. The CDR3 extends over 14 amino acids. V shed 4 bases and J shed 0 bases, with 10 bases lying between them. CDR3 amino acids: CASSPNYSSYEQYF. For the CDR3, the DNA is TGTGCCAGCAGCCCGAACTATAGCTCCTACGAGCAGTACTTC.

The chain links TRBV10-2 to TRBJ2-7, with 8 bases aligning to TRBD2. CDR3 length: 15 residues. With 4 bases clipped from V and 1 base from J, the junction kept 6 bases outside the gene matches. CDR1 is WSHSY, CDR2 SAAADI, per germline. Here the CDR3 DNA reads TGCGCCAGCAGTGCCGGACTAGCCGAATCCTACGAGCAGTACTTC. This gives the protein CASSAGLAESYEQYF.

This clone has just one count. The chain recombines TRBV28 with TRBJ2-1; 9 bases line up with TRBD1. The CDR3 has 15 amino acids. V gave up 4 bases and J gave up 1 base; unmatched junction bases: 2. Germline lookup yields CDR1 MDHEN and CDR2 SYDVKM. The CDR3 is CASSSGQGSYNEQFF. The CDR3 DNA follows: TGTGCCAGCAGTTCAGGACAGGGGTCCTACAATGAGCAGTTCTTC.

The chain has TRBV7-9 and TRBJ2-1; 12 bases align to TRBD2. The V gene end was trimmed by 5 bases and the J gene end by 4 bases; junction bases not matched to a gene: 9. Germline V gives CDR1 SEHNR, CDR2 FQNEAQ (reference sequence). The CDR3 has 17 amino acids. CDR3 in DNA: TGTGCCAGCAGCCCACCTAGCGGGAGGGCCGCGTACAATGAGCAGTTCTTC. Translated: CASSPPSGRAAYNEQFF.

V usage is TRBV5-1 and J usage is TRBJ2-7, with TRBD2 matching over 9 bases. The CDR3 is made up of 17 amino acids. CDR1 and CDR2 (germline): SGHRS, YFSETQ. Trimming cost V 2 bases and J 5 bases; bases outside gene matches: 14. The CDR3 nucleotides are TGCGCCAGCAGCTTCTCCCCCCCTGGGACTAGCCGCCACGAGCAGTACTTC. Protein product: CASSFSPPGTSRHEQYF.

The chain joins TRBV6-5 to TRBJ2-3, with a weak D call TRBD1 (6 bases). Germline V gene sequence: CDR1 MNHEY, CDR2 SVGAGI. The ends were cut back, 4 bases at V and 0 bases at J, with 8 bases in the middle. The CDR3 spans 14 residues. Written as DNA, the CDR3 is TGTGCCAGCAGTTCGGACAGAAGCACAGATACGCAGTATTTT. Its protein product is CASSSDRSTDTQYF.

The rearrangement joins TRBV7-9 to TRBJ1-4; TRBD1 is a possible D gene (6 bases). The V end lost 5 bases, the J end lost 8 bases, and 18 bases lay between the germline ends. CDR1 is SEHNR and CDR2 is FQNEAQ in the germline V gene (reference sequence). This CDR3 contains 15 residues. This chain's CDR3 is CASSGLRDNREKLFF. The DNA for the CDR3 is TGTGCCAGCAGCGGTCTCCGGGACAATCGAGAAAAACTGTTTTTT.

The chain has TRBV30 and TRBJ1-2; TRBD1 is a possible D gene (6 bases). This CDR3 spans 12 amino acids. Per germline, CDR1 GTSNPN and CDR2 SVGIG (reference sequence). V dropped 5 bases and J dropped 4 bases, with 11 bases sitting between them. The CDR3 nucleotides read TGTGCCTGGGAGAACAGGGTCTATGGCTACACCTTC. It encodes CAWENRVYGYTF. The whole variable domain, filled in from reference TRBV30 and TRBJ1-2, reads SQTIHQWPATLVQPVGSPLSLECTVEGTSNPNLYWYRQAAGRGLQLLFYSVGIGQISSEVPQNLSASRPQDRQFILSSKKLLLSDSGFYLCAWENRVYGYTFGSGTRLTVV.

The V gene is TRBV7-2, the J gene TRBJ1-6; 10 bases match TRBD1. Germline lookup yields CDR1 SGHTA and CDR2 FQGNSA. Trimming cost V 5 bases and J 8 bases; bases outside gene matches: 9. This CDR3 region has 16 residues. The CDR3 DNA follows: TGTGCCAGCAGCACCCGGGACAGGGGACCTCATTCACCCCTCCACTTT. Amino acids: CASSTRDRGPHSPLHF.

The J gene is TRBJ1-2, the V gene TRBV4-1; the match to TRBD1 covers 9 bases. This CDR3 contains 15 residues. Germline assignment: CDR1 MGHRA and CDR2 YSYEKL. V shed 4 bases and J 1 base; nucleotides not matched to a gene: 4. Here the CDR3 DNA reads TGCGCCAGCAGCCGAGGACAGGGGATTAACTATGGCTACACCTTC. Translation gives CASSRGQGINYGYTF.

The chain has TRBV5-5 and TRBJ2-7; 10 bases are shared with TRBD1. The germline V gene encodes CDR1 SGHKS and CDR2 YYEKEE (reference sequence). V gave up 4 bases and J gave up 3 bases; unmatched junction bases: 7. CDR3 length: 15 residues. CDR3 bases: TGTGCCAGCAGCCCCGGGACAGGGGCCTACTACGAGCAGTACTTC. This sequence encodes CASSPGTGAYYEQYF.

The V gene is TRBV7-2, the J gene TRBJ1-6; tentative D call: TRBD1 (6 bases). CDR3 length: 16 residues. V lost 1 base and J 11 bases, leaving 18 bases between the germline ends. From germline, CDR1 is SGHTA and CDR2 FQGNSA. The CDR3 sequence: CASSLGSGTRQAPLHF. The CDR3 DNA reads as TGTGCCAGCAGCTTAGGATCCGGGACACGGCAGGCACCCCTCCACTTT.

The V call is TRBV7-2, the J call TRBJ1-3; 8 bases agree with TRBD1. Germline V gene sequence: CDR1 SGHTA, CDR2 FQGNSA. The CDR3 is 16 residues long. V lost 3 bases to trimming and J lost 4 bases; unmatched junction nucleotides: 8. The CDR3 loop reads CASSFQGAGLGNTIYF. Here the CDR3 DNA reads TGTGCCAGCAGCTTCCAGGGGGCAGGATTGGGAAACACCATATATTTT.

The chain links TRBV19 to TRBJ1-3; D gene ambiguous. V was clipped by 6 bases and J by 4 bases, with 13 bases between them. Germline V gene data show CDR1 as LNHDA and CDR2 as SQIVND (reference sequence). The CDR3 covers 14 residues. The CDR3: CASSQLKAGNTIYF. The CDR3 coding sequence is TGTGCCAGTAGCCAACTAAAGGCGGGAAACACCATATATTTT.

This chain connects TRBV5-6 to TRBJ2-2, with D maybe TRBD1 (6 bases). CDR3 length: 15 amino acids. The germline V gene encodes CDR1 SGHDT and CDR2 YYEEEE. The V end lost 0 bases, the J end lost 4 bases, and 10 bases lay between the germline ends. The CDR3 coding sequence is TGTGCCAGCAGCTTGGAGGTCAGGGGCACCGGGGAGCTGTTTTTT. The encoded protein is CASSLEVRGTGELFF. Based on the CDR3 plus reference TRBV5-6 and TRBJ2-2, the full variable domain is DAGVTQSPTHLIKTRGQQVTLRCSPKSGHDTVSWYQQALGQGPQFIFQYYEEEERQRGNFPDRFSGHQFPNYSSELNVNALLLGDSALYLCASSLEVRGTGELFFGEGSRLTVL.

The chain recombines TRBV19 with TRBJ2-1; 12 nucleotides match TRBD2. Germline assignment: CDR1 LNHDA and CDR2 SQIVND (reference sequence). The V and J ends lost 7 bases and 7 bases, in that order; junction bases with no gene match: 20. The CDR3 loop spans 19 amino acids. The CDR3 loop is CASTLYLLAGGRNTNEQFF. The CDR3 DNA is TGTGCCAGTACCCTATATCTCCTAGCGGGGGGGCGAAATACTAATGAGCAGTTCTTC. The full variable domain, in which reference TRBV19 and TRBJ2-1 provide the parts outside the CDR3, is DGGITQSPKYLFRKEGQNVTLSCEQNLNHDAMYWYRQDPGQGLRLIYYSQIVNDFQKGDIAEGYSVSREKKESFPLTVTSAQKNPTAFYLCASTLYLLAGGRNTNEQFFGPGTRLTVL.

The chain carries TRBV18 and TRBJ2-1; 9 bases line up with TRBD2. The V and J ends lost 3 bases and 11 bases, in that order; junction bases with no gene match: 14. In germline, CDR1 is KGHSH, CDR2 LQKENI. CDR3 length equals 16 residues. The CDR3: CASSPNNLAGIQQQFF. The CDR3 nucleotides read TGTGCCAGCTCACCTAACAACCTAGCGGGAATTCAACAGCAGTTCTTC.

This sequence joins TRBV6-4 and TRBJ2-1; 9 positions match TRBD1. This CDR3 has 15 amino acids. With 0 bases clipped from V and 3 bases from J, the junction kept 0 bases outside the gene matches. From germline, CDR1 is MRHNA and CDR2 SNTAGT. The CDR3 reads CASSDSTGGYNEQFF. The CDR3 bases are TGTGCCAGCAGTGACTCGACAGGGGGCTACAATGAGCAGTTCTTC.

The chain employs TRBV10-2 and TRBJ1-2; 9 bases line up with TRBD1. The CDR3 extends over 14 amino acids. V lost 6 bases to trimming and J lost 9 bases; unmatched junction nucleotides: 11. The V gene's germline CDR1 is WSHSY and CDR2 SAAADI. The CDR3 reads CASRDSQGARSYTF. The CDR3 DNA is TGCGCCAGCAGAGATTCACAGGGGGCACGTAGCTACACCTTC.

This rearrangement joins TRBV28 to TRBJ2-7, with TRBD2 matching 12 bases. The CDR3 has 15 residues. CDR1 and CDR2 from the germline V gene are MDHEN and SYDVKM. The V gene end was trimmed by 4 bases and the J gene end by 4 bases; junction bases not matched to a gene: 5. CDR3 in amino acids: CASSYGLAGPYEQYF. The CDR3 DNA sequence: TGTGCCAGCAGTTACGGACTAGCGGGGCCGTACGAGCAGTACTTC.

This chain uses TRBV5-1 with TRBJ1-1; TRBD1 agrees at 7 bases. The CDR3 has 15 residues. V shed 0 bases and J 5 bases; nucleotides not matched to a gene: 7. Germline-derived CDR1 and CDR2 are SGHRS and YFSETQ. The CDR3 DNA follows: TGCGCCAGCAGCTTGGTAGGCCAGGGGGGAACTGAAGCTTTCTTT. It specifies CASSLVGQGGTEAFF.

The chain joins TRBV6-6 to TRBJ2-7; maybe TRBD2 (6 bases). Germline loops: CDR1 MNHNY, CDR2 SVGAGI (reference sequence). V gave up 2 bases and J gave up 5 bases, with 13 bases separating them. This CDR3 has 14 residues. CDR3 region: CASSYDRRAHEQYF. The CDR3 bases are TGTGCCAGCAGTTACGATAGGAGGGCCCACGAGCAGTACTTC.

The chain recombines TRBV6-5 with TRBJ2-3; no reliable D call. V dropped 4 bases and J dropped 1 base, with 12 bases sitting between them. This CDR3 has 15 amino acids. The germline V gene encodes CDR1 MNHEY and CDR2 SVGAGI. In DNA, the CDR3 is TGTGCCAGCAGTTTGAGGATACCTCGCACAGATACGCAGTATTTT. Its protein product is CASSLRIPRTDTQYF.

This rearrangement joins TRBV19 to TRBJ2-5; 7 nucleotides align to TRBD2. With 4 bases clipped from V and 5 bases from J, the junction kept 7 bases outside the gene matches. Germline CDR1 reads LNHDA; CDR2 reads SQIVND (reference sequence). The CDR3 is 14 residues long. In DNA, the CDR3 is TGTGCCAGTAGTACGGCTAGCGGATGGGAGACCCAGTACTTC. This codes for CASSTASGWETQYF.

CDR3 region: CASSGPNMGPQHF. CDR3 nucleotide sequence: TGTGCCAGTAGTGGGCCAAACATGGGGCCCCAGCATTTT. The chain carries TRBV19 and TRBJ1-5; D remains unclear. This CDR3 has 13 residues. V gave up 5 bases and J gave up 9 bases, with 14 bases separating them. The germline gives CDR1 LNHDA, CDR2 SQIVND (reference sequence).